The 4 T cell receptor beta chains below come from one sample, sequenced in a study of OX40 agonist ivuxolimab in advanced cancers. The assay was immunoSEQ multiplex PCR, and TCRdb's table has in-frame clones only and misses some. This table has under 20,000 clones, roughly 90% appearing once. Sequences were derived from CD4+ or CD8+ T cells sorted from blood, sampled in a trial of the OX40 agonist ivuxolimab. The receptors come from an adult with an advanced solid tumor such as melanoma, head and neck, liver or kidney cancer.

The V gene is TRBV6-1, the J gene TRBJ1-2, with D unclear. Trimming removed 7 bases from V and 1 base from J, with 10 bases in between. The CDR3 has 13 residues. Germline V gene lookup returns CDR1 MNHNS and CDR2 SASEGT. DNA for the CDR3: TGTGCCAGCACCCTTGACGGTAACTATGGCTACACCTTC. Encoded protein: CASTLDGNYGYTF.

The chain couples TRBV11-3 to TRBJ1-1, with TRBD1 matching 10 bases. The CDR3 runs 15 residues. V trimming: 5 bases; J trimming: 6 bases; junction bases outside the gene matches: 9. CDR1 and CDR2 (germline): SGHNT, YENEEA. CDR3 residues: CASSTTDRGHAEAFF. DNA for the CDR3: TGTGCCAGCAGCACGACAGACAGGGGGCACGCTGAAGCTTTCTTT. Filled out from reference TRBV11-3 and TRBJ1-1, the complete variable domain reads EAGVVQSPRYKIIEKKQPVAFWCNPISGHNTLYWYLQNLGQGPELLIRYENEEAVDDSQLPKDRFSAERLKGVDSTLKIQPAELGDSAVYLCASSTTDRGHAEAFFGQGTRLTVV.

J is TRBJ2-7 and V is TRBV27; 7 positions agree with TRBD1. The CDR3 contains 13 residues. The J segment lost 3 bases and the V segment lost 3 bases, leaving 2 bases of the junction unmatched. Looked up from germline, CDR1 is MNHEY and CDR2 is SMNVEV (reference sequence). The CDR3 is CASSFGTDYEQYF. CDR3 in DNA: TGTGCCAGCAGTTTTGGGACAGACTACGAGCAGTACTTC.

Points on this clone: This same CDR3 is encoded by further DNA sequences in the sample. V usage is TRBV5-1 and J usage is TRBJ2-3, with 10 bases matching TRBD1. Germline V gene sequence: CDR1 SGHRS, CDR2 YFSETQ. The CDR3 has 15 amino acids. Unmatched junction bases numbered 4, after V lost 0 bases and J lost 6 bases. CDR3 DNA: TGCGCCAGCAGCTTGGGGGGACAGGGGACGGATACGCAGTATTTT. Encoded protein: CASSLGGQGTDTQYF.